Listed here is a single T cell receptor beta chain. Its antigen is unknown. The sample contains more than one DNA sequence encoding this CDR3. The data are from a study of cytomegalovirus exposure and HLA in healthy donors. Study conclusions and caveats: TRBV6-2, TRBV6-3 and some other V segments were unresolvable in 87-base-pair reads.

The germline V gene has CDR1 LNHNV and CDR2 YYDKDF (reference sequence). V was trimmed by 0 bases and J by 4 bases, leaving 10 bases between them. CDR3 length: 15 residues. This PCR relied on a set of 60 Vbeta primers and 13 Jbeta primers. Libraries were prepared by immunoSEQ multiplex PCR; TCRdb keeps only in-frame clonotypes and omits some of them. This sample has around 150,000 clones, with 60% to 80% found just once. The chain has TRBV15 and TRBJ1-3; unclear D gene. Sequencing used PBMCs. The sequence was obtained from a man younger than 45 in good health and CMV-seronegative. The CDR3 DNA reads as TGTGCCACCAGCAGAGATCCGGGTGCCGGAAACACCATATATTTT. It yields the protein CATSRDPGAGNTIYF.